The source of this TCR beta chain is a study of shared clonotypes between healthy human individuals. The study's findings and limits: There were few donors, and this limited the genetic and exposure-history diversity represented.

As regards this clone: Antigen unknown.

The CDR3 length is 16 residues. Germline values: CDR1 MGHRA, CDR2 YSYEKL. The V gene end was trimmed by 2 bases and the J gene end by 3 bases; junction bases not matched to a gene: 9. The table came from immunoSEQ multiplex PCR; TCRdb's copy has only in-frame clones and leaves some out. The table includes a few million clones, just over 90% detected once. This sequence originates from a man younger than 35 in good health. Some clones in this sample may be carry-over from other donors' samples. This chain joins TRBV4-1 and TRBJ2-5, with 7 bases aligning to TRBD1. The sample consisted of naive CD4+ T cells from PBMCs. Subset reported: CD45RA+ positively selected. CDR3 amino acids: CASSQFPRQGEETQYF. DNA for the CDR3: TGCGCCAGCAGCCAATTTCCTCGACAGGGAGAAGAGACCCAGTACTTC.